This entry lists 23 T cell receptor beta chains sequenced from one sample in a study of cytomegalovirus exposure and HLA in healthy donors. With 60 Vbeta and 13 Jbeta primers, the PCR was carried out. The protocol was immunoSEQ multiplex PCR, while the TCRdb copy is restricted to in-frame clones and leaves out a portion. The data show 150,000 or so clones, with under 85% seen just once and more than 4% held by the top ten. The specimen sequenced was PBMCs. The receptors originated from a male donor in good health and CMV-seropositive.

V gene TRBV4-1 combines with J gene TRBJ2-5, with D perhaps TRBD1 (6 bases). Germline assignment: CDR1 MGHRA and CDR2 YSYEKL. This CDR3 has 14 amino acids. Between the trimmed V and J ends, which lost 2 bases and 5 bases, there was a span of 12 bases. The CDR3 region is CASSQQDRRETQYF. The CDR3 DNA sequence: TGCGCCAGCAGCCAACAGGACAGACGGGAGACCCAGTACTTC.

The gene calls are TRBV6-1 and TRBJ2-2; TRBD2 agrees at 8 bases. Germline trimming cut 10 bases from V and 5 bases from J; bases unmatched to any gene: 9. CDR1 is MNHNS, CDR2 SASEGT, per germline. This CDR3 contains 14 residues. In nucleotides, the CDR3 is TGTGCCACCCCGGGGGGACTAGTTACCGGGGAGCTGTTTTTT. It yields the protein CATPGGLVTGELFF.

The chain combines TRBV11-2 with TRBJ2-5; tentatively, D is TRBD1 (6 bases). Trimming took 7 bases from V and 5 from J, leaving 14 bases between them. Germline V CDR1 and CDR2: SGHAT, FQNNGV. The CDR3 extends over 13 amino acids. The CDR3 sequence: CASTKGDSETQYF. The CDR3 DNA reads TGTGCCAGCACGAAGGGGGATTCGGAGACCCAGTACTTC.

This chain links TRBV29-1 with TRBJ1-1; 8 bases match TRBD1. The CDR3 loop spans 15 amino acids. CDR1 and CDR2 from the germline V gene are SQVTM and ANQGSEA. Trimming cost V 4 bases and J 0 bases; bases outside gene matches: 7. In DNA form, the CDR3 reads TGCAGCGTTGCCCCCGGACAGGGTATGAACACTGAAGCTTTCTTT. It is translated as CSVAPGQGMNTEAFF.

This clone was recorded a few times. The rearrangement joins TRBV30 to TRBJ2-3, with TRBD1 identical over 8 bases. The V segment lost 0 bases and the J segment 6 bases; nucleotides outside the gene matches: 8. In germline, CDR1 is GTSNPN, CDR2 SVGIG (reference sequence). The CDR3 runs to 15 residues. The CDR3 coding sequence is TGTGCCTGGAGTGTAGGAGGGACAGGCAGGGATACGCAGTATTTT. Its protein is CAWSVGGTGRDTQYF.

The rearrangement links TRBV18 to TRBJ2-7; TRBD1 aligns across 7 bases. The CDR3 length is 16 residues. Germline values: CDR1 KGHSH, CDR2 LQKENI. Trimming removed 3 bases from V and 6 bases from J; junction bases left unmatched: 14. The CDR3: CASSPASGTESGEQYF. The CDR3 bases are TGTGCCAGCTCACCGGCTTCCGGGACAGAATCTGGCGAGCAGTACTTC.

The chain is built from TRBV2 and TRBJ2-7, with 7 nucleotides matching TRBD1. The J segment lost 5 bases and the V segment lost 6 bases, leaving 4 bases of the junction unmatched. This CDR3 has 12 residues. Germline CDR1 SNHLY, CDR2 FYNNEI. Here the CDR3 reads CASRWDSDEQYF. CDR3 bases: TGTGCCAGCAGATGGGACAGTGACGAGCAGTACTTC.

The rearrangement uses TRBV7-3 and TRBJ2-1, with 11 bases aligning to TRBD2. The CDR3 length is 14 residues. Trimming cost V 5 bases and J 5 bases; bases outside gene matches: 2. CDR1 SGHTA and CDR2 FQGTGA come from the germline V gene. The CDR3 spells CASSPTSGNNEQFF. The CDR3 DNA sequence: TGTGCCAGCAGCCCGACTAGCGGGAACAATGAGCAGTTCTTC.

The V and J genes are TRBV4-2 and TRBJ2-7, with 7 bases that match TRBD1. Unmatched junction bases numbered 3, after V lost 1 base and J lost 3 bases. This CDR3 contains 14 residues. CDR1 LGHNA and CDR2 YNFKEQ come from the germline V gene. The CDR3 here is CASSQGTGDYEQYF. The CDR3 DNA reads TGTGCCAGCAGCCAAGGGACAGGAGACTACGAGCAGTACTTC.

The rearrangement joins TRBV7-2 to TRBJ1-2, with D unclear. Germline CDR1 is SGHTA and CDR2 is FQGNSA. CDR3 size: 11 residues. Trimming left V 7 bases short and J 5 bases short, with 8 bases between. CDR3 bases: TGTGCCAGCACGGCGGGTTATGGCTACACCTTC. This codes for CASTAGYGYTF.

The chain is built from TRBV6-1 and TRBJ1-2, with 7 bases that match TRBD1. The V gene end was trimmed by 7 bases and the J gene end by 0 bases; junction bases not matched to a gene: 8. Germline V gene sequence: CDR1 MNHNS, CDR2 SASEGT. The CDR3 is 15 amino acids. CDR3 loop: CASILGTASNYGYTF. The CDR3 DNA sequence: TGTGCCAGCATCCTCGGGACAGCCTCTAACTATGGCTACACCTTC.

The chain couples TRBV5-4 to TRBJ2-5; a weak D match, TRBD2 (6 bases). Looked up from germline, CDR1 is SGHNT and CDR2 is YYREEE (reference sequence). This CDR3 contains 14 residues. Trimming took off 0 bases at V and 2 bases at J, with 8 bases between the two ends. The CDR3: CASSLDAGQETQYF. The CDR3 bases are TGTGCCAGCAGCTTGGACGCGGGACAAGAGACCCAGTACTTC.

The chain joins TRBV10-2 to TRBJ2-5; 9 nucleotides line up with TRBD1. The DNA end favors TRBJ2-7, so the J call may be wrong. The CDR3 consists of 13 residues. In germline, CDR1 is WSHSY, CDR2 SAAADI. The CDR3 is CASSGQGLPEQYF. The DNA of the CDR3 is TGCGCCAGCAGCGGACAGGGGCTTCCCGAGCAGTACTTC.

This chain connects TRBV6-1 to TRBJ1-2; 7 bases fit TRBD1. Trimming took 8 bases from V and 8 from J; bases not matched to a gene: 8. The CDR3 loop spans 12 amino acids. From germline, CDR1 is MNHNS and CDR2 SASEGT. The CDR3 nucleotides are TGTGCCAGCCAGACAGGGCTATCGGGCTACACCTTC. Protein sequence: CASQTGLSGYTF.

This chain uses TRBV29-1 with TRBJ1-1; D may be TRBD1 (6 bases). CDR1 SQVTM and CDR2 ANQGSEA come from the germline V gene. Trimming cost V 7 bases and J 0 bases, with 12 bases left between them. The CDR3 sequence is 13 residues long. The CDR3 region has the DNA TGCAGCGCAGAAACAGGGCTGAACACTGAAGCTTTCTTT. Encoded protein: CSAETGLNTEAFF. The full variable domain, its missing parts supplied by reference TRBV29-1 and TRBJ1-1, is SAVISQKPSRDICQRGTSLTIQCQVDSQVTMMFWYRQQPGQSLTLIATANQGSEATYESGFVIDKFPISRPNLTFSTLTVSNMSPEDSSIYLCSAETGLNTEAFFGQGTRLTVV.

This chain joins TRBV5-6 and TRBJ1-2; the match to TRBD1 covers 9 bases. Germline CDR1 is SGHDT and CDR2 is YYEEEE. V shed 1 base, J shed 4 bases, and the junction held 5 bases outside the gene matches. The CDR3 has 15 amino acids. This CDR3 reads CASSLPGTGSYGYTF. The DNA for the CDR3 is TGTGCCAGCAGCTTGCCCGGGACAGGGTCCTATGGCTACACCTTC.

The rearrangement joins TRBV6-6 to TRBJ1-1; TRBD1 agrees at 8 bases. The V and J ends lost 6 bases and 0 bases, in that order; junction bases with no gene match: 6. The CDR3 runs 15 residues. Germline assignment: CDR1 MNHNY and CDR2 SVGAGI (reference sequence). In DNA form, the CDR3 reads TGTGCCAGCAGACTTAGACAGGGGATGAACACTGAAGCTTTCTTT. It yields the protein CASRLRQGMNTEAFF.

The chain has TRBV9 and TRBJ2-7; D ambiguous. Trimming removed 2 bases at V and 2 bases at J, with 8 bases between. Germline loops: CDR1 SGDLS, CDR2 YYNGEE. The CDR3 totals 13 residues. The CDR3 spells CASSVSDTYEQYF. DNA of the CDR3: TGTGCCAGCAGCGTGAGTGATACCTACGAGCAGTACTTC.

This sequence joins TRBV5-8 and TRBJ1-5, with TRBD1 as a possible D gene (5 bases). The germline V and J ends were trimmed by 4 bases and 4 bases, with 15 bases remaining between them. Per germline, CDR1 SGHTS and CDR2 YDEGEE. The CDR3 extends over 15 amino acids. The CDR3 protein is CASSLPLGGNQPQHF. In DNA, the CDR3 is TGTGCCAGCAGCCTCCCCTTGGGGGGTAATCAGCCCCAGCATTTT.

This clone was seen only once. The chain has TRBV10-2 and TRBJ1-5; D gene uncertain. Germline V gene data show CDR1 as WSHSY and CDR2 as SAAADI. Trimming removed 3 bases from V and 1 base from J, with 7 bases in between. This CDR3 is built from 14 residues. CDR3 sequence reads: CASSEVVSNQPQHF. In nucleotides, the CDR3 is TGCGCCAGCAGTGAAGTAGTGAGCAATCAGCCCCAGCATTTT.

As DNA, the CDR3 is TGCGCCAGCAGCTTCGAGATGTATGGCTACACCTTC. It encodes CASSFEMYGYTF. The rearrangement joins TRBV5-1 to TRBJ1-2; D gene uncertain. This CDR3 region has 12 residues. Germline CDR1 and CDR2: SGHRS and YFSETQ. Trimming pared 2 bases from V and 5 bases from J, leaving 7 bases between.

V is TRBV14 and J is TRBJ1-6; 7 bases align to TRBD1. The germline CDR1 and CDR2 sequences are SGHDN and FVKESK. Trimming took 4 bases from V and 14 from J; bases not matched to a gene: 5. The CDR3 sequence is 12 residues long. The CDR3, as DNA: TGTGCCAGCAGCCCTGACAGGGCGTCCCTCCACTTT. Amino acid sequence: CASSPDRASLHF. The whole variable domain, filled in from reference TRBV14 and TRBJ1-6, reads EAGVTQFPSHSVIEKGQTVTLRCDPISGHDNLYWYRRVMGKEIKFLLHFVKESKQDESGMPNNRFLAERTGGTYSTLKVQPAELEDSGVYFCASSPDRASLHFGNGTRLTVT.

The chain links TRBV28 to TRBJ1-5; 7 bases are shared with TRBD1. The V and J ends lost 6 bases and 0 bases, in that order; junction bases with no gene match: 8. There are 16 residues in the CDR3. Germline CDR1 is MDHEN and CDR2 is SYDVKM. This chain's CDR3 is CASSSPDRYSNQPQHF. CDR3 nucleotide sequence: TGTGCCAGCAGCTCCCCGGACAGGTATAGCAATCAGCCCCAGCATTTT. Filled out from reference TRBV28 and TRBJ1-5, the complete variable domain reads DVKVTQSSRYLVKRTGEKVFLECVQDMDHENMFWYRQDPGLGLRLIYFSYDVKMKEKGDIPEGYSVSREKKERFSLILESASTNQTSMYLCASSSPDRYSNQPQHFGDGTRLSIL.